This TCR beta chain was recovered during a study of immune heterogeneity within non-small cell lung tumors. The template consisted of bulk tumor genomic DNA, with 600 ng used per sample. Widely spaced biopsies, several per primary tumor, were obtained at surgery. Patients underwent curative surgery for untreated, newly diagnosed non-small cell lung cancer. The CDR3 runs to 13 residues. Germline V gives CDR1 MGHRA, CDR2 YSYEKL. As to this clonotype: This may be a read error, as it is one base from a much larger clone.

Multiplex PCR employing 32 V and 13 J primers generated amplicons of the TCR beta CDR3. A single record per CDR3 protein comes from TCRdb applying MiXCR to the multiplex PCR reads. The data contain 21,000 or so distinct CDR3 sequences, under 30% of them seen just once; the ten biggest clones take up around 4.5%. This clonotype originated in a man aged 35-49 years with non-small cell lung cancer. The sample consisted of lung tumor tissue. The J gene is TRBJ1-6, the V gene TRBV4-1; D gene unclear. The CDR3 sequence is CASIQSVYSPLHF. CDR3 sequence (DNA): TGCGCCAGCATCCAATCGGTATACTCACCCCTCCACTTT.